This T cell receptor beta chain was identified in a study of shared clonotypes between healthy human individuals. The germline V and J ends were trimmed by 2 bases and 4 bases, with 14 bases remaining between them. This CDR3 is 15 amino acids long. Looked up from germline, CDR1 is MNHEY and CDR2 is SVGAGI. Broader study findings: Relative to their counterparts shared across all four donors, non-shared clonotypes exhibited diminished generation probabilities.

Naive CD8 isolation took CD45RO-negative cells positively selected for CCR7 and excluded terminally differentiated effector memory CD45RA+ cells. Sequencing was at deep level. Assay: immunoSEQ multiplex PCR; the TCRdb copy retains only in-frame clones and omits some. The sample has over 2,000,000 clones; around 93% are singletons. The count of this clone is one. The target antigen is unknown. The clonotype originates from a man younger than 35 in good health. Some clones in this sample may be carry-over from other donors' samples. The sequenced sample was naive CD8+ T cells from PBMCs. The gene calls are TRBV6-5 and TRBJ1-1, with a tentative D call TRBD1 (6 bases). As DNA, the CDR3 is TGTGCCAGCAGTTACGGGCAGGGGAAGGGCACTGAAGCTTTCTTT. Translation gives CASSYGQGKGTEAFF.